Below, one T cell receptor beta chain is given with its context. The target antigen is unknown. The CDR3 extends over 14 amino acids. Trimming left V 4 bases short and J 2 bases short, with 12 bases between. Germline V gene data show CDR1 as SGHDN and CDR2 as FVKESK. This record belongs to a study of OX40 agonist ivuxolimab in advanced cancers. General study results and limits: At 0.1 to 3.0 mg/kg, clonal expansion of CD4+ and CD8+ blood T cells had occurred by week 6. No determination was made of the antigen specificity of the expanded peripheral T cells.

Patients were excluded for autoimmune disease history or systemic immunosuppression. Measured with immunoSEQ multiplex PCR; TCRdb has only the in-frame clones, and not every one. The table includes about 76,000 clones, over 70% detected once. The sequence was obtained from an adult with an advanced solid tumor such as melanoma, head and neck, liver or kidney cancer. The chain uses TRBV14 and TRBJ2-7, with no clear D. The sample here was CD4+ or CD8+ T cells sorted from blood, taken in a trial of the OX40 agonist ivuxolimab. The CDR3 sequence is CASSRPGLTYEQYF. The DNA of the CDR3 is TGTGCCAGCAGCCGCCCGGGCCTTACCTACGAGCAGTACTTC.